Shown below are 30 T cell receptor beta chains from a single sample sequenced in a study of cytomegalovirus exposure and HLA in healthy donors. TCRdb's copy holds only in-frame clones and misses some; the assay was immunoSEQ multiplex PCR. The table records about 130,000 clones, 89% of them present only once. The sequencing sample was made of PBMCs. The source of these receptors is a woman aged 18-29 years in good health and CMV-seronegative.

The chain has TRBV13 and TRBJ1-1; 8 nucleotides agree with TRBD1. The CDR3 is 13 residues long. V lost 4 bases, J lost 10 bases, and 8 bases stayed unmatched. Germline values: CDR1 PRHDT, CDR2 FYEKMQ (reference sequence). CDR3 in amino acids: CASSSRQGARAFF. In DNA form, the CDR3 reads TGTGCCAGCAGCTCGAGGCAGGGGGCAAGAGCTTTCTTT.

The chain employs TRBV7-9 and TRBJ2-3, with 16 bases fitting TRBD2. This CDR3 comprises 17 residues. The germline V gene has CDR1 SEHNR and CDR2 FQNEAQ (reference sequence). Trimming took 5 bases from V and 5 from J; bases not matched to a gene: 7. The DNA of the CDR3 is TGTGCCAGCAGCCCTGGGACTAGCGGGGGGGCCGAAGATACGCAGTATTTT. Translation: CASSPGTSGGAEDTQYF.

CDR3 sequence (DNA): TGCGCCAGCAGTCGATTTTCCCGCCTCCGACCGACAGGGGACGAGCAGTACTTC. Residues: CASSRFSRLRPTGDEQYF. The chain has TRBV23-1 and TRBJ2-7; 8 bases fit TRBD1. TRBV23-1 is flagged as an ORF with uncertain function. The CDR3 extends over 18 amino acids. The ends lost 4 bases at V and 5 bases at J; junction bases unmatched: 19.

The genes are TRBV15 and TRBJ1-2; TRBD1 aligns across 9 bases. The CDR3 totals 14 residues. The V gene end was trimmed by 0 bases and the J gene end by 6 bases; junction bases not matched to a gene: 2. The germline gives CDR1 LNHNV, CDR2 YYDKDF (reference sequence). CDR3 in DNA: TGTGCCACCAGCAGAGAAGGACAGGGGAATGGCTACACCTTC. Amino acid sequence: CATSREGQGNGYTF.

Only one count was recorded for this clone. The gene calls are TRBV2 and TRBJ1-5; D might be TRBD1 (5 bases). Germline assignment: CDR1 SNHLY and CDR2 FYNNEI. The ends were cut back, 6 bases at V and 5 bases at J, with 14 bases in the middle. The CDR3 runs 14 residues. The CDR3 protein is CASREQGMDQPQHF. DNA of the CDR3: TGTGCCAGCAGAGAGCAGGGTATGGATCAGCCCCAGCATTTT. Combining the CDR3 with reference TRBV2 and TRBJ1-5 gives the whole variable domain EPEVTQTPSHQVTQMGQEVILRCVPISNHLYFYWYRQILGQKVEFLVSFYNNEISEKSEIFDDQFSVERPDGSNFTLKIRSTKLEDSAMYFCASREQGMDQPQHFGDGTRLSIL.

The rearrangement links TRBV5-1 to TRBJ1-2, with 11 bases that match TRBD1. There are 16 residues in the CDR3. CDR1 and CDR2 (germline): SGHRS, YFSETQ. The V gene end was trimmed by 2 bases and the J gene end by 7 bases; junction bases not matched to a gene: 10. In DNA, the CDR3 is TGCGCCAGCAGCTTCTCCGGGACAGGGGGATCGGGTGGCTACACCTTC. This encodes CASSFSGTGGSGGYTF. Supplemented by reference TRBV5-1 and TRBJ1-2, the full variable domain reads KAGVTQTPRYLIKTRGQQVTLSCSPISGHRSVSWYQQTPGQGLQFLFEYFSETQRNKGNFPGRFSGRQFSNSRSEMNVSTLELGDSALYLCASSFSGTGGSGGYTFGSGTRLTVV.

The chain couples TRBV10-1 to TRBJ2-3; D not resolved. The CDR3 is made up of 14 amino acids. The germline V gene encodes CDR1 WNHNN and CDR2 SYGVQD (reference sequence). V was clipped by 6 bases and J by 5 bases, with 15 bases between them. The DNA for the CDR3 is TGCGCCAGCAGGGTATGTCAGGTTCGAGATACGCAGTATTTT. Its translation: CASRVCQVRDTQYF.

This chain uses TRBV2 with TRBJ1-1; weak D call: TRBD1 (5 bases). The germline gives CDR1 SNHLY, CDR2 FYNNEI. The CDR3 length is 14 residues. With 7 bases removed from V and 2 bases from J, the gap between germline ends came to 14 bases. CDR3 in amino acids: CASIADSPNTEAFF. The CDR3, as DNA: TGTGCCAGCATCGCCGACAGTCCAAACACTGAAGCTTTCTTT. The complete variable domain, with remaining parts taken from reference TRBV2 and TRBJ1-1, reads EPEVTQTPSHQVTQMGQEVILRCVPISNHLYFYWYRQILGQKVEFLVSFYNNEISEKSEIFDDQFSVERPDGSNFTLKIRSTKLEDSAMYFCASIADSPNTEAFFGQGTRLTVV.

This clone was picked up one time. The CDR3 sequence is CASSGDRISYEQYF. The CDR3 nucleotides are TGTGCCAGCAGTGGGGACAGAATCTCCTACGAGCAGTACTTC. The chain couples TRBV6-1 to TRBJ2-7; TRBD1 aligns across 7 bases. CDR1 and CDR2 from the germline V gene are MNHNS and SASEGT. The J segment lost 0 bases and the V segment lost 4 bases, leaving 3 bases of the junction unmatched. The CDR3 totals 14 residues.

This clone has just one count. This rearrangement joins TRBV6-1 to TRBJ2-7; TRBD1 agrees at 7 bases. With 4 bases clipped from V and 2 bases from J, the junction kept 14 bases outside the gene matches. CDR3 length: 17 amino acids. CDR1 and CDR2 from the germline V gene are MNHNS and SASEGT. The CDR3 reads CASSVGQAAVVAYEQYF. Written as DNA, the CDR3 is TGTGCCAGCAGTGTAGGACAGGCGGCAGTGGTCGCCTACGAGCAGTACTTC.

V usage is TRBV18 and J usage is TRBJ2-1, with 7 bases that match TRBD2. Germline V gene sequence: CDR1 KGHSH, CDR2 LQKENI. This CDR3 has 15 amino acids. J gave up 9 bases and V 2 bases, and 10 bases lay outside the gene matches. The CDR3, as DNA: TGTGCCAGCTCACCAAATTCGGGGGGTAATAGTGAGCAGTTCTTC. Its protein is CASSPNSGGNSEQFF.

The CDR3 nucleotides read TGTGCCAGCTCACCGAAACAGGGGGCGCGGGAGACCCAGTACTTC. As protein: CASSPKQGARETQYF. The chain recombines TRBV18 with TRBJ2-5; 9 positions agree with TRBD1. This CDR3 spans 15 amino acids. V was pared by 3 bases and J by 5 bases, with 7 bases of the junction left unmatched. Germline-derived CDR1 and CDR2 are KGHSH and LQKENI.

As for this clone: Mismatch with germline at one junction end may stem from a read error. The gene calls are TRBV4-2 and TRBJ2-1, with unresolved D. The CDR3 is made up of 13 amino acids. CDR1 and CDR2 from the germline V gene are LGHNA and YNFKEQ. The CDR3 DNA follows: TGTGCCAGCAGCCAAGTCTCCCACAATGAGCAGTTCTTC. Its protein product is CASSQVSHNEQFF.

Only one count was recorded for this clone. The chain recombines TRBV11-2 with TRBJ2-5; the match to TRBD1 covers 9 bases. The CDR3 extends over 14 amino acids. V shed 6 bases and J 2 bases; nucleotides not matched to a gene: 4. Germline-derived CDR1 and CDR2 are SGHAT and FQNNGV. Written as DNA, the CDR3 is TGTGCCAGCAGAACAGGGGGCTGGCAAGAGACCCAGTACTTC. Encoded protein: CASRTGGWQETQYF.

CDR3 sequence (DNA): TGTGCTAGTGGTTTGGTCCAAATGACTAGCGGGGGACCCGGGGAGACCCAGTACTTC. Translation gives CASGLVQMTSGGPGETQYF. The chain has TRBV12-5 and TRBJ2-5; 12 nucleotides match TRBD2. Per the germline V gene, CDR1 is LGHNT and CDR2 is FRNRAP. The CDR3 is made up of 19 amino acids. After removal of 0 bases from V and 5 bases from J, the junction contained 13 bases not matched to a gene.

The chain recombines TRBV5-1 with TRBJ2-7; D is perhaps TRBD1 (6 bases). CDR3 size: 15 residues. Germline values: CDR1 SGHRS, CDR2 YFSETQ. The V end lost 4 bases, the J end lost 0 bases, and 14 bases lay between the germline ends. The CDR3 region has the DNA TGCGCCAGCAGCCAATACACAGGGAGCTCCTACGAGCAGTACTTC. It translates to CASSQYTGSSYEQYF.

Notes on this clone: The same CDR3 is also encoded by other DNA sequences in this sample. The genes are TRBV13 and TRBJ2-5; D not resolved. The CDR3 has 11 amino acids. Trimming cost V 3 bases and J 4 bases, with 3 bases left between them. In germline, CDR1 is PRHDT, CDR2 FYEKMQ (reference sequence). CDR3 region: CASSFRETQYF. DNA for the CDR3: TGTGCCAGCAGCTTTCGAGAGACCCAGTACTTC.

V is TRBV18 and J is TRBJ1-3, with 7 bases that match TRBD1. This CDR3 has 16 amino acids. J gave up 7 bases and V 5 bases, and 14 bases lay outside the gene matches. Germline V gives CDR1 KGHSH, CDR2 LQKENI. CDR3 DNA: TGTGCCAGCTCAGGACAGGACCCTCTCGTTGGGAACACCATATATTTT. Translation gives CASSGQDPLVGNTIYF.

CDR3 sequence (DNA): TGCGCCAGCAGCGGGGGGACTAGCGTCGATACGCAGTATTTT. Protein sequence: CASSGGTSVDTQYF. This chain joins TRBV5-1 and TRBJ2-3; 10 bases are shared with TRBD2. CDR1 is SGHRS, CDR2 YFSETQ, per germline. The ends lost 4 bases at V and 6 bases at J; junction bases unmatched: 5. CDR3 size: 14 residues.

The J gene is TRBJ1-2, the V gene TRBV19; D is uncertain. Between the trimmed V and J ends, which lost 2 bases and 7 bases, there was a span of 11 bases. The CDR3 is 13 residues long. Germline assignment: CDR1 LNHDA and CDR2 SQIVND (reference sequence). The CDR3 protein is CASSITRAGGYTF. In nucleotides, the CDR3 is TGTGCCAGTAGTATAACACGTGCTGGTGGCTACACCTTC.

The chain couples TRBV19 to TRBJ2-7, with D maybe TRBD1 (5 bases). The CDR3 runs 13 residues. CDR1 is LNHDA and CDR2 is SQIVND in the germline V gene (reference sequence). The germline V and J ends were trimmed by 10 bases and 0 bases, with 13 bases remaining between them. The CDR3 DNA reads TGTGCCACTAGAGACAGAACCTCCTACGAGCAGTACTTC. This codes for CATRDRTSYEQYF.

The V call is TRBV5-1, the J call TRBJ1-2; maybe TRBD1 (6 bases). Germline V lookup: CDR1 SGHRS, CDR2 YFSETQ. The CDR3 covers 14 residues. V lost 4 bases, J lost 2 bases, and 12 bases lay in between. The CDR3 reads CASSNRVSNYGYTF. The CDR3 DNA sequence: TGCGCCAGCAGCAACAGGGTGTCGAACTATGGCTACACCTTC.

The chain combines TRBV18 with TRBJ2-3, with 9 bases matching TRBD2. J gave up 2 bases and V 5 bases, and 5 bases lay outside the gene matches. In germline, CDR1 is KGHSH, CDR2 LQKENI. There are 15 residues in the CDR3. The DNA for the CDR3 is TGTGCCAGCTCATTGATAGCGGGAGACACAGATACGCAGTATTTT. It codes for CASSLIAGDTDTQYF.

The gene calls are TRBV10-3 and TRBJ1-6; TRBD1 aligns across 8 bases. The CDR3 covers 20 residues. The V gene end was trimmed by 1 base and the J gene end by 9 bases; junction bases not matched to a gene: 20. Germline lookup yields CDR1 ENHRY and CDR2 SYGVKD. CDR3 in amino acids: CAISEFGTGRPLAKGSPLHF. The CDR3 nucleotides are TGTGCCATCAGTGAGTTTGGGACAGGTCGACCCCTGGCGAAAGGTTCACCCCTCCACTTT.

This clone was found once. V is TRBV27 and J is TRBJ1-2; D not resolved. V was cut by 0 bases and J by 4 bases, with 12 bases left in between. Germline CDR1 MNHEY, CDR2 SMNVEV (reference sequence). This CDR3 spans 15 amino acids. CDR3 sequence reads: CASSLSPGSFYGYTF. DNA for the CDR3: TGTGCCAGCAGTTTATCGCCAGGTTCTTTCTATGGCTACACCTTC.

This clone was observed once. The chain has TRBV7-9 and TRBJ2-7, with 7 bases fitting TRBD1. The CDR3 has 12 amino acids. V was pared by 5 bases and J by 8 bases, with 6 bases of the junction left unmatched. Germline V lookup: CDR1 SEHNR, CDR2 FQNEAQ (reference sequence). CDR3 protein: CASSHRDSKQYF. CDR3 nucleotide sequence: TGTGCCAGCAGCCACCGGGACAGCAAGCAGTACTTC.

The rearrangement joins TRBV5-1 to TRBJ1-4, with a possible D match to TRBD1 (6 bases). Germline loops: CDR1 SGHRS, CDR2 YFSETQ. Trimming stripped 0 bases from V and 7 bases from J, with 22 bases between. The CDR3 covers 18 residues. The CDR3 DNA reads TGCGCCAGCAGCTTGGAACCTACACAGGGTCTTGGTATTGAAAAACTGTTTTTT. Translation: CASSLEPTQGLGIEKLFF.

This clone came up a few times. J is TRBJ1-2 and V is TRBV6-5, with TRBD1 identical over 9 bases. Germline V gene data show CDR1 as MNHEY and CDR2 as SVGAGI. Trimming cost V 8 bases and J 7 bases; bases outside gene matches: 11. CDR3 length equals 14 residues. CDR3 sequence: CASQPVGTGFGYTF. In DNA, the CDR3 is TGTGCCAGCCAACCGGTCGGGACAGGGTTTGGCTACACCTTC.

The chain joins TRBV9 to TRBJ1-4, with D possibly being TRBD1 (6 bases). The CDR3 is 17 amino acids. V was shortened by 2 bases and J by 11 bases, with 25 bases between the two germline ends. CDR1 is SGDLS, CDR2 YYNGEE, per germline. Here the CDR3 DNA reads TGTGCCAGCAGCGTCGGCTCCGGGACACGGGGTGCTTCGAAACTGTTTTTT. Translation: CASSVGSGTRGASKLFF.

The chain's CDR3 is CASKAGTGGPSNQPQHF. Written as DNA, the CDR3 is TGTGCCAGCAAGGCGGGGACAGGAGGCCCTAGCAATCAGCCCCAGCATTTT. The chain combines TRBV2 with TRBJ1-5; TRBD1 aligns across 8 bases. Per germline, CDR1 SNHLY and CDR2 FYNNEI. The J segment lost 0 bases and the V segment lost 7 bases, leaving 11 bases of the junction unmatched. The CDR3 extends over 17 amino acids.